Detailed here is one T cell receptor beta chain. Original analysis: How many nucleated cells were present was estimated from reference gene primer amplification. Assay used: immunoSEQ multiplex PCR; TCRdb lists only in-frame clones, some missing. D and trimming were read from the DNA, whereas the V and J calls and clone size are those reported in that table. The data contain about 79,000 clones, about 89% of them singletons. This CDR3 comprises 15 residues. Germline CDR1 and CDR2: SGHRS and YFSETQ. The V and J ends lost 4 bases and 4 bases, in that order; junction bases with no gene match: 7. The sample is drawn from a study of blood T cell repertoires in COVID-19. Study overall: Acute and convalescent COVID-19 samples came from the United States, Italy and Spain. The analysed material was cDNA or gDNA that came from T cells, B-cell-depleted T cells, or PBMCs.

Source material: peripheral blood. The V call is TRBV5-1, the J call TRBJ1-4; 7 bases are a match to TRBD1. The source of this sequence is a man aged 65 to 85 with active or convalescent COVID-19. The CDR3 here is CASSALDRNNEKLFF. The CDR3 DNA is TGCGCCAGCAGCGCATTGGACAGGAATAATGAAAAACTGTTTTTT.